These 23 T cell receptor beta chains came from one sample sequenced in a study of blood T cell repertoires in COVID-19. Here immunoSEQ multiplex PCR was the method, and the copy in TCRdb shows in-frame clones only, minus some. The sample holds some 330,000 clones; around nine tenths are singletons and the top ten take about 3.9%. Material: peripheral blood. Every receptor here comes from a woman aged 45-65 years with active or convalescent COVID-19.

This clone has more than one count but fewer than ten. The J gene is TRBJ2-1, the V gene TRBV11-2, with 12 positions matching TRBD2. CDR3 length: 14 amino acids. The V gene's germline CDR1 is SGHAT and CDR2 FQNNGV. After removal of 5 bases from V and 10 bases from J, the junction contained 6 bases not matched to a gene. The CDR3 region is CASSPGLAGPEQFF. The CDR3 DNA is TGTGCCAGCAGCCCTGGACTAGCGGGGCCCGAGCAGTTCTTC.

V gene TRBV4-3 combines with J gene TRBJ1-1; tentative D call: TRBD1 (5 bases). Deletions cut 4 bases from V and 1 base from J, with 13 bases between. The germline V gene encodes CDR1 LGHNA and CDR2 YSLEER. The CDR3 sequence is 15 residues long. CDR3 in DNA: TGCGCCAGCAGCCTATTCTCAACAGGGAACACTGAAGCTTTCTTT. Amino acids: CASSLFSTGNTEAFF.

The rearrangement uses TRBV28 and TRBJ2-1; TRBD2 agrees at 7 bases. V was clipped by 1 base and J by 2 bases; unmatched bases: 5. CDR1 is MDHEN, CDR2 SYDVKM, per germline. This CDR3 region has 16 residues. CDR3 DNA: TGTGCCAGCAGTTTATTGGAGGGAGGGCCCTACAATGAGCAGTTCTTC. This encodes CASSLLEGGPYNEQFF.

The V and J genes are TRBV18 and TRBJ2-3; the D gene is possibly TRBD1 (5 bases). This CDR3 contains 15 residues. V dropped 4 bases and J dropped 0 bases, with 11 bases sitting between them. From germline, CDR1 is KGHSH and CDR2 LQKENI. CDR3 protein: CASSLRQLSTDTQYF. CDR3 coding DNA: TGTGCCAGCTCACTACGACAGCTTAGCACAGATACGCAGTATTTT. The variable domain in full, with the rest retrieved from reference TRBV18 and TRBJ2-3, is NAGVMQNPRHLVRRRGQEARLRCSPMKGHSHVYWYRQLPEEGLKFMVYLQKENIIDESGMPKERFSAEFPKEGPSILRIQQVVRGDSAAYFCASSLRQLSTDTQYFGPGTRLTVL.

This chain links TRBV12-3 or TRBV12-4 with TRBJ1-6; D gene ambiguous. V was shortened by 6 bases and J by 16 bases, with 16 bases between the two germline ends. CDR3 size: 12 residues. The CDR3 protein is CASRLGRETLHF. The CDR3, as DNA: TGTGCCAGCAGGCTAGGCCGGGAGACGCTCCACTTT.

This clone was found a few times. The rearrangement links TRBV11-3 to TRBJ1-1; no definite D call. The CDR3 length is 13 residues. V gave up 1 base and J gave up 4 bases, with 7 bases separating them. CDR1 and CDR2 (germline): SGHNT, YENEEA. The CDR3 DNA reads TGTGCCAGCAGCTTAGCAGTCTTCACTGAAGCTTTCTTT. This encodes CASSLAVFTEAFF.

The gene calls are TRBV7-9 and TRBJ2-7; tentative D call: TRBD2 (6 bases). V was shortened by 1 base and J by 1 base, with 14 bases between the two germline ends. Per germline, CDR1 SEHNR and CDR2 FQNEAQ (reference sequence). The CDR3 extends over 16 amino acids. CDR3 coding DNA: TGTGCCAGCAGCTTAGAATGGGGGGACGGGTCCTACGAGCAGTACTTC. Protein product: CASSLEWGDGSYEQYF.

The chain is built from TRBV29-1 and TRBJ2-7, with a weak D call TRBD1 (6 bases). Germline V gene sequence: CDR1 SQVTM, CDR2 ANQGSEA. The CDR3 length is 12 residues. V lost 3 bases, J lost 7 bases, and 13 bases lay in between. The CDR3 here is CSVDLGQREQYF. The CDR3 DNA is TGCAGCGTTGACCTCGGACAGCGAGAGCAGTACTTC.

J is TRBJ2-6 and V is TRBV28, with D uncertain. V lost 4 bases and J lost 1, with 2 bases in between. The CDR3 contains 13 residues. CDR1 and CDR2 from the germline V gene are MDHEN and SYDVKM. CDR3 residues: CASSSSGANVLTF. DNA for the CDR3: TGTGCCAGCAGTTCTTCTGGGGCCAACGTCCTGACTTTC.

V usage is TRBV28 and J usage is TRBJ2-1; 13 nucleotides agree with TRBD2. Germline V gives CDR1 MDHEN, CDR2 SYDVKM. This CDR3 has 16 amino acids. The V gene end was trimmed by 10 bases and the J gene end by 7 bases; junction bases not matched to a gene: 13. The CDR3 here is CATKKTSGRLWNEQFF. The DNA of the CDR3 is TGTGCCACCAAAAAGACTAGCGGGAGGCTCTGGAATGAGCAGTTCTTC.

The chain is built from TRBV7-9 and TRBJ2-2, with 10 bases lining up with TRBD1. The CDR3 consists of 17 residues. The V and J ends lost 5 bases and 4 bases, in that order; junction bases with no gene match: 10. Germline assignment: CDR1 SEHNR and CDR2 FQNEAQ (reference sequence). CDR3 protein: CASSKTGGIPLTGELFF. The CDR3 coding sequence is TGTGCCAGCAGCAAGACAGGGGGCATTCCCCTCACCGGGGAGCTGTTTTTT.

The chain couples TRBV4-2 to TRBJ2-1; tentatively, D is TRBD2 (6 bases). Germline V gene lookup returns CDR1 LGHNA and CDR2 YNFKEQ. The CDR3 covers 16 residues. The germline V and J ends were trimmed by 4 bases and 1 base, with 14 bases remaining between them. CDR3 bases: TGTGCCAGCAGCCCCGCGGCTAGCGCGTCCTACAATGAGCAGTTCTTC. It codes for CASSPAASASYNEQFF.

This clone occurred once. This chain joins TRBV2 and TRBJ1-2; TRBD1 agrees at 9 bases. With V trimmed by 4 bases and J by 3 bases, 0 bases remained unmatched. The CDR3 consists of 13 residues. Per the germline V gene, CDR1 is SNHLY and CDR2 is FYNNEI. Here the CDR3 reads CASSGTGDYGYTF. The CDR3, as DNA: TGTGCCAGCAGTGGGACAGGGGACTATGGCTACACCTTC.

CDR3 in DNA: TGTGCCAGCAGCGTAGCTCCTAGCGGGGGGGCCCAGTACGCCTCAGATACGCAGTATTTT. This sequence encodes CASSVAPSGGAQYASDTQYF. The chain is built from TRBV9 and TRBJ2-3; 12 bases align to TRBD2. Per the germline V gene, CDR1 is SGDLS and CDR2 is YYNGEE. The CDR3 is made up of 20 amino acids. V shed 0 bases, J shed 4 bases, and the junction held 15 bases outside the gene matches.

Written as DNA, the CDR3 is TGTGCCATCAGTGAGTCGGGGCGGGGACGCACAGATACGCAGTATTTT. Residues: CAISESGRGRTDTQYF. The V gene is TRBV10-3, the J gene TRBJ2-3, with a tentative D call TRBD2 (6 bases). The germline V gene encodes CDR1 ENHRY and CDR2 SYGVKD. V was cut by 0 bases and J by 1 base, with 11 bases left in between. The CDR3 has 16 residues.

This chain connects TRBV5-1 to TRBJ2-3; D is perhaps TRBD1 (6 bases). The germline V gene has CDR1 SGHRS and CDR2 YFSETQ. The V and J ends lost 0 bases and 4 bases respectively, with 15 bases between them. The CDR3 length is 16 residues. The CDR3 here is CASSLGGGTQSDTQYF. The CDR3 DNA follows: TGCGCCAGCAGCTTGGGAGGGGGAACGCAATCAGATACGCAGTATTTT.

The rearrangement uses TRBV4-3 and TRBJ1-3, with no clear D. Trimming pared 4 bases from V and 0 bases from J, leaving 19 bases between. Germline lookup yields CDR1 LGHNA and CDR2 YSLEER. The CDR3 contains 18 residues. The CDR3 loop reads CASSRTVSPGSSGNTIYF. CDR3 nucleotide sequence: TGCGCCAGCAGCCGGACGGTGAGTCCCGGGAGCTCTGGAAACACCATATATTTT.

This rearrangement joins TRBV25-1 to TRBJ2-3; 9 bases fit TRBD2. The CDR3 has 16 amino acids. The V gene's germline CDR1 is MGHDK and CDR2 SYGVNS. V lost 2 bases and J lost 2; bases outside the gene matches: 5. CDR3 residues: CASSEVLAGTTDTQYF. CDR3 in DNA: TGTGCCAGCAGTGAAGTACTAGCGGGTACCACAGATACGCAGTATTTT.

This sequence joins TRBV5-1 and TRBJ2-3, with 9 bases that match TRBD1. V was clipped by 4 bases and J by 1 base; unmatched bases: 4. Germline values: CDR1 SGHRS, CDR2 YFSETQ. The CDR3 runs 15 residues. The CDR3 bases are TGCGCCAGCAGCCCGACAGGGGGGGGCACAGATACGCAGTATTTT. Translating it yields CASSPTGGGTDTQYF.

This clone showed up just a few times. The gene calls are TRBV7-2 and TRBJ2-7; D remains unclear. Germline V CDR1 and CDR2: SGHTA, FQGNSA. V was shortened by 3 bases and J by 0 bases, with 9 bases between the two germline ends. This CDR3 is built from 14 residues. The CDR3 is CASSFTESSYEQYF. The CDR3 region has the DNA TGTGCCAGCAGCTTCACGGAGAGCTCCTACGAGCAGTACTTC.

CDR3 protein: CASSGTSGGSSYNEQFF. The CDR3 DNA follows: TGTGCCAGCAGCGGCACTAGCGGGGGATCGTCCTACAATGAGCAGTTCTTC. This chain uses TRBV7-9 with TRBJ2-1, with 11 positions matching TRBD2. Trimming took 5 bases from V and 1 from J; bases not matched to a gene: 7. Germline CDR1 SEHNR, CDR2 FQNEAQ (reference sequence). This CDR3 contains 17 residues.

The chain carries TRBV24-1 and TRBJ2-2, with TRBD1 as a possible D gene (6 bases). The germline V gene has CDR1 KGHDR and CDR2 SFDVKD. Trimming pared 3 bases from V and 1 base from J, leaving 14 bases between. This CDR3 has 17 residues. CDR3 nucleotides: TGTGCCACCAGTGATCATACAGGGTTGGTGAACACCGGGGAGCTGTTTTTT. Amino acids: CATSDHTGLVNTGELFF.

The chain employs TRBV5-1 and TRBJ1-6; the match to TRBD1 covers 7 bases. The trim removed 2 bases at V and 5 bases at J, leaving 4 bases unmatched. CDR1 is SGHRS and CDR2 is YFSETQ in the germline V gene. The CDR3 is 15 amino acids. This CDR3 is CASSLGQADNSPLHF. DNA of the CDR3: TGCGCCAGCAGCTTAGGACAGGCTGATAATTCACCCCTCCACTTT.